This T cell receptor (beta chain) is from a study of blood T cell repertoires in COVID-19. Study at large: Samples came from the United States, Italy and Spain, spanning acute and convalescent COVID-19.

Enrolled during active infection, Seattle patients were then followed longitudinally. Germline CDR1 is SGHTA and CDR2 is FQGNSA. This CDR3 has 16 residues. Germline trimming cut 5 bases from V and 0 bases from J; bases unmatched to any gene: 7. Under the authors' procedure: The authors estimated nucleated cell counts from reference gene primer amplification. Clones were sequenced by immunoSEQ multiplex PCR, and TCRdb holds only the in-frame ones, with some missing. The D gene and trimming were derived from the DNA, and the V and J assignments and clone size from that table. The sample has more than 150,000 clones, approximately 87% seen once; the top ten hold about 12%.

The receptor comes from a woman aged 70 to 79 with COVID-19, enrolled during active disease. The V call is TRBV7-2, the J call TRBJ2-3; 8 positions agree with TRBD2. Sequencing input: peripheral blood. The DNA for the CDR3 is TGTGCCAGCAGCATCATCCTAGCGGGCAGCACAGATACGCAGTATTTT. Translated: CASSIILAGSTDTQYF. Complete variable domain (other parts from reference TRBV7-2 and TRBJ2-3): GAGVSQSPSNKVTEKGKDVELRCDPISGHTALYWYRQSLGQGLEFLIYFQGNSAPDKSGLPSDRFSAERTGGSVSTLTIQRTQQEDSAVYLCASSIILAGSTDTQYFGPGTRLTVL.